This is a list of T cell receptor beta chains from one sample in a study of T cell repertoires in cytomegalovirus infection. TCRdb re-derived calls from the reads in MiXCR, one entry per CDR3 protein. Of about 530,000 distinct CDR3 sequences in the sample, 26% are singletons; the top ten hold about 12%. Material: PBMCs. Source of these receptors: a human donor in good health (CMV status not recorded). Some clones in this sample may be carry-over from other donors' samples. The CDR3 runs from the conserved cysteine through the conserved F or W. D genes are given only for firm matches. Rows give clone size only sometimes, using once, few, many, or a class for an expanded clone.

D,size,J,V,CDR3,DNA
TRBD1,many,TRBJ1-1,TRBV6-6,CASSHLGGATEAFF,TGTGCCAGCAGCCATCTAGGGGGCGCCACTGAAGCTTTCTTT
TRBD1,-,TRBJ1-2,TRBV10-3,CAISEGTGDYGYTF,TGTGCCATCAGCGAGGGTACAGGGGACTATGGCTACACCTTC
-,-,TRBJ1-1,TRBV7-3,CASSLLPARGNTEAFF,TGTGCCAGCAGCTTATTACCGGCGCGGGGGAACACTGAAGCTTTCTTT
TRBD1,-,TRBJ1-5,TRBV30,CAWSTGGASNQPQHF,TGTGCCTGGAGTACAGGGGGCGCAAGCAATCAGCCCCAGCATTTT
-,-,TRBJ1-4,TRBV12-3/TRBV12-4,CASSLLPFNEKLFF,TGTGCCAGCAGTTTGTTGCCGTTTAATGAAAAACTGTTTTTT
TRBD2,many,TRBJ2-6,TRBV10-3,CAIRPTSGRSGANVLTF,TGTGCCATCAGACCCACTAGCGGACGCTCTGGGGCCAACGTCCTGACTTTC
TRBD1,many,TRBJ2-1,TRBV7-8,CASSLRQGANNEQFF,TGTGCCAGCAGCTTACGACAGGGGGCTAACAATGAGCAGTTCTTC
-,many,TRBJ1-1,TRBV7-2,CASTRDGLNTEAFF,TGTGCCAGCACCCGGGACGGACTGAACACTGAAGCTTTCTTT
-,-,TRBJ2-3,TRBV7-3,CASSLIGFEEDTQYF,TGTGCCAGCAGCTTAATTGGATTCGAGGAAGATACGCAGTATTTT
-,-,TRBJ1-1,TRBV12-3/TRBV12-4,CASSQPRTEAFF,TGTGCCAGCAGCCAACCAAGGACTGAAGCTTTCTTT
-,few,TRBJ1-6,TRBV10-3,CAISETGNSPLHF,TGTGCCATCAGTGAGACAGGGAATTCACCCCTCCACTTT
-,-,TRBJ1-1,TRBV6-2/TRBV6-3,CASSYSTMWSTEAFF,TGTGCCAGCAGTTACTCGACGATGTGGAGCACTGAAGCTTTCTTT
TRBD1,-,TRBJ2-7,TRBV7-6,CASGLPGGHEQYF,TGTGCCAGCGGCCTCCCAGGGGGCCACGAGCAGTACTTC
-,many,TRBJ2-4,TRBV7-9,CASSSLSARAKNIQYF,TGTGCCAGCAGTAGCCTCAGCGCCAGGGCCAAAAACATTCAGTACTTC
TRBD2,few,TRBJ2-3,TRBV7-2,CASSPIISGRDTQYF,TGTGCCAGCAGCCCTATTATTAGCGGGAGAGATACGCAGTATTTT
-,-,TRBJ2-5,TRBV15,CATSRDPYLQETQYF,TGTGCCACCAGCAGAGATCCTTACCTCCAAGAGACCCAGTACTTC
-,-,TRBJ2-1,TRBV28,CASASAPMVQFF,TGTGCCAGCGCTAGCGCTCCGATGGTACAGTTCTTC
TRBD1,few,TRBJ1-3,TRBV28,CASSPDRLSSGNTIYF,TGTGCCAGCAGCCCGGACAGGCTTAGCTCTGGAAACACCATATATTTT
TRBD1,-,TRBJ1-5,TRBV20-1,CSAPLQGAWQPQHF,TGCAGTGCTCCCTTACAGGGGGCATGGCAGCCCCAGCATTTT
TRBD1,few,TRBJ2-3,TRBV6-1,CASTIGQAYTDTQYF,TGTGCCAGCACCATAGGACAGGCCTACACAGATACGCAGTATTTT
-,-,TRBJ2-1,TRBV28,CASSLLGLLSYNEQFF,TGTGCCAGCAGTCTCCTTGGACTACTCTCCTACAATGAGCAGTTCTTC
-,-,TRBJ2-1,TRBV19,CASSFGGTTGNEQFF,TGTGCCAGTAGTTTTGGGGGGACCACAGGGAATGAGCAGTTCTTC
-,-,TRBJ2-3,TRBV2,CASSEPRVGRDTQYF,TGTGCCAGCAGTGAACCCAGGGTCGGTAGAGATACGCAGTATTTT
-,-,TRBJ2-7,TRBV4-1,CASSHRDQPYEQYF,TGCGCCAGCAGCCACCGGGACCAACCCTACGAGCAGTACTTC
TRBD2,few,TRBJ2-2,TRBV12-3/TRBV12-4,CASSLAAGAVGELFF,TGTGCCAGCAGTTTAGCAGCGGGAGCTGTCGGGGAGCTGTTTTTT
TRBD2,many,TRBJ2-1,TRBV7-2,CASSRSGINNEQFF,TGTGCCAGCAGCAGAAGCGGGATAAACAATGAGCAGTTCTTC
-,many,TRBJ2-2,TRBV7-8,CASSFSVAGELFF,TGTGCCAGCAGCTTTAGCGTAGCCGGGGAGCTGTTTTTT
-,many,TRBJ2-1,TRBV7-9,CASSPRLGENSYNEQFF,TGTGCCAGCAGCCCCAGATTGGGGGAAAACTCCTACAATGAGCAGTTCTTC
-,-,TRBJ2-2,TRBV20-1,CSARAPAGELFF,TGCAGTGCTAGGGCCCCAGCCGGGGAGCTGTTTTTT
-,few,TRBJ1-1,TRBV28,CASSLWKTEAFF,TGTGCCAGCAGTTTGTGGAAAACTGAAGCTTTCTTT
TRBD2,few,TRBJ2-1,TRBV7-6,CASSLTASGTSGIGNEQFF,TGTGCCAGCAGCTTAACCGCCTCCGGGACTAGCGGGATTGGCAATGAGCAGTTCTTC
-,-,TRBJ2-3,TRBV29-1,CSGYYGTDTQYF,TGCAGCGGATACTATGGAACAGATACGCAGTATTTT
-,many,TRBJ1-5,TRBV7-8,CASSQGSQPQHF,TGTGCCAGCAGCCAGGGGTCTCAGCCCCAGCATTTT
-,-,TRBJ1-2,TRBV27,CASSSGVAGYTF,TGTGCCAGCAGTTCGGGGGTTGCGGGCTACACCTTC
TRBD2,many,TRBJ2-7,TRBV6-2/TRBV6-3,CASTAGTSGKIEQYF,TGTGCCAGCACCGCCGGGACTAGCGGGAAAATTGAGCAGTACTTC
TRBD2,many,TRBJ2-7,TRBV7-2,CASSLESSGSYEQYF,TGTGCCAGCAGCTTAGAGAGCAGCGGGAGCTACGAGCAGTACTTC
TRBD1,-,TRBJ1-3,TRBV3-1,CASSQVHRGPGNTIYF,TGTGCCAGCAGCCAAGTCCACAGGGGACCTGGAAACACCATATATTTT
-,-,TRBJ1-2,TRBV29-1,CSVRTANYGYTF,TGCAGCGTGAGGACCGCTAACTATGGCTACACCTTC
TRBD2,many,TRBJ2-2,TRBV7-2,CASSAGLALDTGELFF,TGTGCCAGCAGCGCCGGACTAGCGTTAGACACCGGGGAGCTGTTTTTT
-,few,TRBJ2-2,TRBV18,CASSGSGTGELFF,TGTGCCAGCTCGGGAAGCGGCACCGGGGAGCTGTTTTTT
TRBD2,few,TRBJ2-1,TRBV28,CASSLIAGGLSGREQFF,TGTGCCAGCAGTTTAATAGCGGGAGGGCTTTCAGGAAGGGAGCAGTTCTTC
TRBD1,-,TRBJ2-5,TRBV4-1,CASSQAPRGPETQYF,TGCGCCAGCAGCCAAGCGCCCAGGGGGCCGGAGACCCAGTACTTC
TRBD2,-,TRBJ2-1,TRBV7-8,CASSSRAGLGINEQFF,TGTGCCAGCAGCTCTAGGGCGGGACTAGGGATAAATGAGCAGTTCTTC
-,-,TRBJ1-1,TRBV5-1,CASSLGGVSGSPFF,TGCGCCAGCAGCTTGGGGGGTGTATCAGGGAGCCCTTTCTTT
-,few,TRBJ2-6,TRBV7-9,CASSLNSDHLNVLTF,TGTGCCAGCAGCTTAAATTCCGACCACCTCAACGTCCTGACTTTC
-,once,TRBJ1-1,TRBV30,CAWSVPRPGTANFGAFF,TGTGCCTGGAGTGTACCACGCCCGGGAACGGCTAACTTCGGAGCTTTCTTT
-,-,TRBJ1-5,TRBV27,CASSLATYQPQHF,TGTGCCAGCAGTCTCGCTACCTATCAGCCCCAGCATTTT